The 5 T cell receptor beta chains below come from one sample, sequenced in a study of graft-versus-host responses after intestinal transplantation. Assay: immunoSEQ multiplex PCR; the TCRdb copy retains only in-frame clones and omits some. The table records about 47,000 clones, 80% to 95% of them present only once. Sequencing was performed on PBMCs, taken around 800 days after a first intestinal transplant, on the day of a second. These receptors all come from a human patient who received an intestinal transplant, so some T cells may come from the graft donor.

V is TRBV6-1 and J is TRBJ2-3, with 11 bases that match TRBD1. Germline CDR1 MNHNS, CDR2 SASEGT. The CDR3 loop spans 14 amino acids. The V gene end was trimmed by 4 bases and the J gene end by 4 bases; junction bases not matched to a gene: 1. This chain's CDR3 is CASSGTGGADTQYF. CDR3 coding DNA: TGTGCCAGCAGTGGGACAGGGGGCGCAGATACGCAGTATTTT.

The rearrangement joins TRBV2 to TRBJ1-5, with 7 bases identical to TRBD1. The V gene's germline CDR1 is SNHLY and CDR2 FYNNEI. J was trimmed by 1 base and V by 6 bases; bases with no gene match: 12. CDR3 size: 17 residues. CDR3 residues: CASRRGLGDVSNQPQHF. CDR3 nucleotides: TGTGCCAGCAGAAGGGGGCTCGGGGACGTGAGCAATCAGCCCCAGCATTTT.

CDR3 sequence: CASSRESYVFNEQFF. DNA for the CDR3: TGTGCCAGCAGTAGGGAGAGTTATGTATTCAATGAGCAGTTCTTC. This chain joins TRBV25-1 and TRBJ2-1; D perhaps matches TRBD2 (5 bases). The germline V gene has CDR1 MGHDK and CDR2 SYGVNS. V gave up 5 bases and J gave up 6 bases, with 17 bases separating them. CDR3 length: 15 amino acids.

V usage is TRBV14 and J usage is TRBJ2-7, with TRBD2 matching 12 bases. There are 17 residues in the CDR3. J lost 2 bases, V lost 3 bases, and 8 bases had no gene match. Germline V gene data show CDR1 as SGHDN and CDR2 as FVKESK. In nucleotides, the CDR3 is TGTGCCAGCAGCCAGGACCTAGGACTAGCGGGAACCTACGAGCAGTACTTC. It is translated as CASSQDLGLAGTYEQYF.

This chain joins TRBV29-1 and TRBJ2-2; D uncertain. The CDR3 covers 14 residues. Germline V gene lookup returns CDR1 SQVTM and CDR2 ANQGSEA. V lost 4 bases and J 3 bases, leaving 12 bases between the germline ends. CDR3 bases: TGCAGCGTTGGCCCAACTGGCGACACCGGGGAGCTGTTTTTT. As protein: CSVGPTGDTGELFF.